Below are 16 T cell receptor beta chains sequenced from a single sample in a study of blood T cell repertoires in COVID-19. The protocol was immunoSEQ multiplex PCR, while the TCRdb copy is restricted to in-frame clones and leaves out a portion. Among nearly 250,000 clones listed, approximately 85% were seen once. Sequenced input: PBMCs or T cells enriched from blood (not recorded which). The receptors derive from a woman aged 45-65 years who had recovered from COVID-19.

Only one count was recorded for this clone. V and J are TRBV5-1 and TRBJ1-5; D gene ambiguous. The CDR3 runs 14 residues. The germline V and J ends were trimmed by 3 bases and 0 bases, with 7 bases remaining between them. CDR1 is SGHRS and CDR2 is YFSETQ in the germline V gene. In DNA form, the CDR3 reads TGCGCCAGCAGCTACGGGGATAGCAATCAGCCCCAGCATTTT. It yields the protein CASSYGDSNQPQHF.

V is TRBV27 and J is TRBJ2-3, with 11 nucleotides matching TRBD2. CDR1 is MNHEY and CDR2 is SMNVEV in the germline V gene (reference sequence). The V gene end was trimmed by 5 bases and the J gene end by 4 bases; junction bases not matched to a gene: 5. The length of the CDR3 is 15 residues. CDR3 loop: CASSTPGLAADTQYF. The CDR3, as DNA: TGTGCCAGCAGTACGCCGGGACTAGCGGCAGATACGCAGTATTTT.

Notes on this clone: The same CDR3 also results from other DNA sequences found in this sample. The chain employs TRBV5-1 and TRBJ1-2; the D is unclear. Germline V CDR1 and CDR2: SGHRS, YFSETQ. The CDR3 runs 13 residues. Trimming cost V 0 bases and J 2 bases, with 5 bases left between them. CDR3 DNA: TGCGCCAGCAGCTTGGGGGCGAACTATGGCTACACCTTC. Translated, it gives CASSLGANYGYTF.

Written as DNA, the CDR3 is TGTGCCAGCAGCCAGACGGAGCCCCCCGGCTACACCTTC. The encoded protein is CASSQTEPPGYTF. The chain recombines TRBV28 with TRBJ1-2; D unresolved. This CDR3 is 13 amino acids long. CDR1 is MDHEN, CDR2 SYDVKM, per germline. Between the trimmed V and J ends, which lost 6 bases and 8 bases, there was a span of 16 bases.

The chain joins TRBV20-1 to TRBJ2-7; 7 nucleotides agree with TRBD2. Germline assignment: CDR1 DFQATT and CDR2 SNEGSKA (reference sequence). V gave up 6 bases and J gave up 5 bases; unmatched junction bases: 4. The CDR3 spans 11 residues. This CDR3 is CSAKGLDEQYF. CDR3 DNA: TGCAGTGCCAAAGGACTAGACGAGCAGTACTTC.

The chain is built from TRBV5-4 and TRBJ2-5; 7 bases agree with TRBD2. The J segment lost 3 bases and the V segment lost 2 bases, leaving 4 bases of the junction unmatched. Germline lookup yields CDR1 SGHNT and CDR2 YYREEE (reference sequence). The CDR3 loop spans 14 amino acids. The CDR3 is CASSFGRGKETQYF. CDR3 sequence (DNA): TGTGCCAGCAGCTTCGGGCGGGGGAAAGAGACCCAGTACTTC.

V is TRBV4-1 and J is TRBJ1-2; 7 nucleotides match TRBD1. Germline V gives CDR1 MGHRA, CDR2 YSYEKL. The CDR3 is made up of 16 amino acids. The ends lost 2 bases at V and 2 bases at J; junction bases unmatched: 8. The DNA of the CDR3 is TGCGCCAGCAGCCAACCCGTAAGGGGGCCCAACTATGGCTACACCTTC. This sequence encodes CASSQPVRGPNYGYTF.

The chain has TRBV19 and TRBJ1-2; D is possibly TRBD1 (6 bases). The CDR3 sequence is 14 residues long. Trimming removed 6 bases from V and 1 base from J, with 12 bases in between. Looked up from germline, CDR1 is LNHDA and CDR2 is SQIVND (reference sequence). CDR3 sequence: CASSMDRINYGYTF. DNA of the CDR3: TGTGCCAGTAGCATGGACAGAATTAACTATGGCTACACCTTC. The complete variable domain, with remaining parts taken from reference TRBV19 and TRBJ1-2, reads DGGITQSPKYLFRKEGQNVTLSCEQNLNHDAMYWYRQDPGQGLRLIYYSQIVNDFQKGDIAEGYSVSREKKESFPLTVTSAQKNPTAFYLCASSMDRINYGYTFGSGTRLTVV.

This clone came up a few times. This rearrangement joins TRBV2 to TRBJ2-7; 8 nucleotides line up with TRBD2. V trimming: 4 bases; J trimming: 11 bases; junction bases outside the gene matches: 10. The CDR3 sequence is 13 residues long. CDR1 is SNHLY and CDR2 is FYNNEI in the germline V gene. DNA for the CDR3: TGTGCCAGCAGTGGAGCGGGGGCTACGAGCAAGTACTTC. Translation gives CASSGAGATSKYF.

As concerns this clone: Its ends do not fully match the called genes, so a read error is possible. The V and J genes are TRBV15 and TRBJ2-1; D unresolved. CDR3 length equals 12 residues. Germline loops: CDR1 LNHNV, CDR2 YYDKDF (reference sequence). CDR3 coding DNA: TGTGCCACCAGCAGAACTCAGAGCGAGCGGTTCTTC. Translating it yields CATSRTQSERFF.

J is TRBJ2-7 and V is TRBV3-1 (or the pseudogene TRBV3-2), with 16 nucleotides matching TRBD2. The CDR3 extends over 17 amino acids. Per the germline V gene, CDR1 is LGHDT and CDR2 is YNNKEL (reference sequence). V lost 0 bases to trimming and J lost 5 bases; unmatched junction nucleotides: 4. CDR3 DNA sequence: TGTGCCAGCAGCCAAGATGGGACTAGCGGGGGGGCCCACGAGCAGTACTTC. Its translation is CASSQDGTSGGAHEQYF.

The CDR3 protein is CASTSRTGASTDTQYF. CDR3 nucleotide sequence: TGTGCCAGCACCTCACGGACAGGAGCTAGCACAGATACGCAGTATTTT. The chain employs TRBV11-2 and TRBJ2-3; 7 positions match TRBD1. The CDR3 is 16 amino acids. The V segment lost 7 bases and the J segment 0 bases; nucleotides outside the gene matches: 10. Germline V gives CDR1 SGHAT, CDR2 FQNNGV.

CDR3 loop: CASSLRPGKQGLYEQYF. In DNA, the CDR3 is TGCGCCAGCAGCTTGAGACCCGGGAAACAGGGTCTCTACGAGCAGTACTTC. V usage is TRBV5-1 and J usage is TRBJ2-7, with a tentative D call TRBD1 (6 bases). The CDR3 runs 17 residues. Germline V CDR1 and CDR2: SGHRS, YFSETQ. Trimming cost V 1 base and J 3 bases, with 20 bases left between them.

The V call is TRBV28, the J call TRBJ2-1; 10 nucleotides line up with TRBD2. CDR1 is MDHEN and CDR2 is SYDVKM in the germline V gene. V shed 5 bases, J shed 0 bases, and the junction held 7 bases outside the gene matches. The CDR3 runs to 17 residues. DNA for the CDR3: TGTGCCAGCAGTCCCCTTCGGACTAGCGGCTCCTACAATGAGCAGTTCTTC. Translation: CASSPLRTSGSYNEQFF. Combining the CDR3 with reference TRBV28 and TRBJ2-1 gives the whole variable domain DVKVTQSSRYLVKRTGEKVFLECVQDMDHENMFWYRQDPGLGLRLIYFSYDVKMKEKGDIPEGYSVSREKKERFSLILESASTNQTSMYLCASSPLRTSGSYNEQFFGPGTRLTVL.

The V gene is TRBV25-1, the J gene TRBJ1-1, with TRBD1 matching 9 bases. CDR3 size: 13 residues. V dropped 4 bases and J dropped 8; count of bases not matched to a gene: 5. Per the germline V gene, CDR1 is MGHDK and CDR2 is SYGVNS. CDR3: CASSVTGGNEAFF. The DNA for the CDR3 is TGTGCCAGCAGTGTGACAGGGGGGAACGAAGCTTTCTTT.

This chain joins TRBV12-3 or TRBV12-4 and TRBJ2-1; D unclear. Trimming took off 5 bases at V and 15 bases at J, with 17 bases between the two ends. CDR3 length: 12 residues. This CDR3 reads CASSPSRSYRFF. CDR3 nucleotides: TGTGCCAGCAGTCCCTCCCGGAGCTACCGGTTCTTC.